This T cell receptor beta chain emerged from a study of shared clonotypes between healthy human individuals. TCRdb keeps only in-frame clones here, not all; method: immunoSEQ multiplex PCR. Of millions of clones detected, approximately 90% appear once; the ten largest clones hold roughly 0.15%. The length of the CDR3 is 14 residues. The germline CDR1 and CDR2 sequences are LNHDA and SQIVND (reference sequence). Deletions cut 6 bases from V and 0 bases from J, with 8 bases between. The TCR comes from a young man in good health. The V gene is TRBV19, the J gene TRBJ2-2, with D perhaps being TRBD1 or TRBD2 (5 bases each). The sample taken for sequencing was naive CD4+ T cells sorted from blood. Subset denoted: CD45RA+ positively selected. The DNA of the CDR3 is TGTGCCAGTAGGAGGGGTCCGAACACCGGGGAGCTGTTTTTT. It codes for CASRRGPNTGELFF.